Listed here is a single TCR beta chain. Original processing methods: Using reference gene primer amplification, nucleated cell counts were estimated. Data came from immunoSEQ multiplex PCR; TCRdb stores just in-frame clones and leaves some out. The V and J calls and the clone size are those of that table, but D and trimming were determined from the DNA. The repertoire holds about 400,000 clones, with roughly 90% as singletons. Per germline, CDR1 LGHNA and CDR2 YSLEER. The CDR3 has 15 residues. With 1 base clipped from V and 4 bases from J, the junction kept 4 bases outside the gene matches. This sample stems from a study of blood T cell repertoires in COVID-19.

The TCR was taken from a middle-aged man with acute or convalescent COVID-19. Input material: peripheral blood. The chain combines TRBV4-3 with TRBJ1-2; 9 bases align to TRBD1. The CDR3 region is CASSQALTGGYGYTF. The CDR3 coding sequence is TGCGCCAGCAGCCAAGCCCTGACAGGGGGCTATGGCTACACCTTC.